A single TCR beta chain is shown here with its context. This sample stems from a study of blood T cell repertoires in COVID-19. Study at large: PBMCs, B-cell-depleted T cells, or T cells were the source of the cDNA or gDNA that made up the material.

Participants were aged about 18 to 89 years from roughly 26 US areas. Allocation to cohorts depended on clinical history reported by the participants. In the authors' methods: Counts of nucleated cells, estimated from reference gene primer amplification, were obtained. Measured with immunoSEQ multiplex PCR; TCRdb has only the in-frame clones, and not every one. The V and J calls and clone size were taken over from that table, and D and trimming were inferred from the DNA. Of about 240,000 clones listed, approximately 86% are singletons. The sample taken for sequencing was PBMCs or T cells enriched from blood (not recorded which). The clonotype comes from a woman between 40 and 55 years old with acute COVID-19.

In DNA form, the CDR3 reads TGTGCCAGCAGCTTCGCGACAGGGTCTGGAAACACCATATATTTT. It specifies CASSFATGSGNTIYF. V and J are TRBV11-3 and TRBJ1-3, with 7 bases matching TRBD1. The J segment lost 1 base and the V segment lost 3 bases, leaving 3 bases of the junction unmatched. CDR1 and CDR2 (germline): SGHNT, YENEEA. This CDR3 comprises 15 residues.